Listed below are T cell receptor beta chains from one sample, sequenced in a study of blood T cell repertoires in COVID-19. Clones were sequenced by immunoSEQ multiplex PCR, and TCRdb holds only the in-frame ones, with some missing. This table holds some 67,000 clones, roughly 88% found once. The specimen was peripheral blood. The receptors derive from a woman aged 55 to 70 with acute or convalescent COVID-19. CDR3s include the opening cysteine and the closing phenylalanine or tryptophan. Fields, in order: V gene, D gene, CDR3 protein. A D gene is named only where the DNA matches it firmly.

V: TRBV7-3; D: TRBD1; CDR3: CASSPTLQGTEAFF
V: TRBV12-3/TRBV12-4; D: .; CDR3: CASSLTRPGELFF
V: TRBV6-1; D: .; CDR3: CASSDRGNQPQHF
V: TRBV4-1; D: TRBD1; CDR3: CASSHVPRTGEAFF
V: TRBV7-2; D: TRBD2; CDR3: CASSQTWASGRTDTQYF
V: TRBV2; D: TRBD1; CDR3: CASSEPTGGISGELFF
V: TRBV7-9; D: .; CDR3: CASSYNPNTEAFF
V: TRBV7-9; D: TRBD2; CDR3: CASSLPASGGANHEQFF
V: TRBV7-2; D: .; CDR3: CASSRSGGANYGYTF
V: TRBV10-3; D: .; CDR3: CAISESFQQVPYGYTF
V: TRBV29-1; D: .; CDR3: CSVVSGGTDTQYF
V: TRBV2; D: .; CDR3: CASSEITEAFF
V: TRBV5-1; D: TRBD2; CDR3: CASSLGGGLAGKTDTQYF
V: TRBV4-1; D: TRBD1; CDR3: CASSLEGTGRGYGYTF